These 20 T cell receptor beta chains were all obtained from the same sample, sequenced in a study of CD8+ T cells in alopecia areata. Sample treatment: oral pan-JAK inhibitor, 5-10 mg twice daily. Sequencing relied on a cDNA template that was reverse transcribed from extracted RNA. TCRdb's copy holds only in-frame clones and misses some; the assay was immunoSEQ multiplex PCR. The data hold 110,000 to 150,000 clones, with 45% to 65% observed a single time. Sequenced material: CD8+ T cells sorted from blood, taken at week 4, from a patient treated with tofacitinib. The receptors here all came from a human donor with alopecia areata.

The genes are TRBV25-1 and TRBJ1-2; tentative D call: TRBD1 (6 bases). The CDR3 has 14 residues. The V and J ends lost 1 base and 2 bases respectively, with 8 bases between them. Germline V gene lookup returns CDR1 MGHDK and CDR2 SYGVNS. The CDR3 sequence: CASSESGANYGYTF. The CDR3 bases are TGTGCCAGCAGTGAATCGGGGGCCAACTATGGCTACACCTTC.

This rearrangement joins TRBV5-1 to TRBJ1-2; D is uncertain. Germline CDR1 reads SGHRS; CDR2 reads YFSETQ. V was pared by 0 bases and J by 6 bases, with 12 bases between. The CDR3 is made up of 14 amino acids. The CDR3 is CASSLGRSFHGYTF. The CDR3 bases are TGCGCCAGCAGCTTGGGTCGGAGTTTCCATGGCTACACCTTC.

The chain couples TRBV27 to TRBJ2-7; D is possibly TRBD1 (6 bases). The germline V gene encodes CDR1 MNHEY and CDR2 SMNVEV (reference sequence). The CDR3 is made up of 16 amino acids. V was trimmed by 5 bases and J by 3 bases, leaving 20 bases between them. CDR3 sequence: CASSPSTGPVFYEQYF. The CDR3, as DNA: TGTGCCAGCAGTCCATCGACAGGCCCGGTATTCTACGAGCAGTACTTC.

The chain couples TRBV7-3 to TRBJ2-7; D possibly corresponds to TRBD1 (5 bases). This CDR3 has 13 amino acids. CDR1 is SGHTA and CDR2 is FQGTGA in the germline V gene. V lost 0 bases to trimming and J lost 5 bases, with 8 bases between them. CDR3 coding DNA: TGTGCCAGCAGCTTAACGGGGCAGAACGAGCAGTACTTC. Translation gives CASSLTGQNEQYF.

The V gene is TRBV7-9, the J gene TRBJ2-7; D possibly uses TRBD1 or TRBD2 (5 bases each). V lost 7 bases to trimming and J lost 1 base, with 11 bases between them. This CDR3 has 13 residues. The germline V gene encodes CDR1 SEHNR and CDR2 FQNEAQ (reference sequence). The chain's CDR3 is CASTGTESYEQYF. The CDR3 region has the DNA TGTGCCAGCACCGGGACGGAGTCCTACGAGCAGTACTTC.

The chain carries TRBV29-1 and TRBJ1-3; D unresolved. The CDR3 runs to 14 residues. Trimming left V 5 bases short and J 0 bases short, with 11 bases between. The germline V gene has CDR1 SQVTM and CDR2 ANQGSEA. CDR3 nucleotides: TGCAGCGTTTATGAAGGCAGCTCTGGAAACACCATATATTTT. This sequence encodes CSVYEGSSGNTIYF. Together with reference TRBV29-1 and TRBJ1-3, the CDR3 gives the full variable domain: SAVISQKPSRDICQRGTSLTIQCQVDSQVTMMFWYRQQPGQSLTLIATANQGSEATYESGFVIDKFPISRPNLTFSTLTVSNMSPEDSSIYLCSVYEGSSGNTIYFGEGSWLTVV.

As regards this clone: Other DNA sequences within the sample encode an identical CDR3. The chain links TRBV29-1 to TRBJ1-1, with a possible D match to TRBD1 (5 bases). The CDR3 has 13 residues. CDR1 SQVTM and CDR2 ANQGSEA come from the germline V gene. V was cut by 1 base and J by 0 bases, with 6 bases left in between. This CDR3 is CSVEGGVNTEAFF. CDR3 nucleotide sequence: TGCAGCGTTGAAGGAGGGGTGAACACTGAAGCTTTCTTT.

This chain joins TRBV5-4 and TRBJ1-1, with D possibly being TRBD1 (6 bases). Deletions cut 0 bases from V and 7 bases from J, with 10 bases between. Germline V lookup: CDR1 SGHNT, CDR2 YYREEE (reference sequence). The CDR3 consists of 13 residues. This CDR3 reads CASSLGTADEAFF. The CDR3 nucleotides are TGTGCCAGCAGCTTGGGGACAGCCGATGAAGCTTTCTTT. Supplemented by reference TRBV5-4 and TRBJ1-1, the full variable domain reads ETGVTQSPTHLIKTRGQQVTLRCSSQSGHNTVSWYQQALGQGPQFIFQYYREEENGRGNFPPRFSGLQFPNYSSELNVNALELDDSALYLCASSLGTADEAFFGQGTRLTVV.

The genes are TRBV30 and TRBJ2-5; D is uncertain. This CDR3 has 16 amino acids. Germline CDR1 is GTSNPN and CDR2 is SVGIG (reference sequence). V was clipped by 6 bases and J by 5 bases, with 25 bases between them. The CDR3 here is CACLLPVDPGGETQYF. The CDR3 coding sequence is TGTGCCTGCCTCCTACCTGTGGACCCCGGTGGGGAGACCCAGTACTTC.

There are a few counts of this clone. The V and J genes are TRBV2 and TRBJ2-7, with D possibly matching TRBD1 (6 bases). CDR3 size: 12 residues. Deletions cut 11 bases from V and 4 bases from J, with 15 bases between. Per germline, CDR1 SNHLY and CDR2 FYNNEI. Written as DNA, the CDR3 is TGTGCCGCGACAGGTCCGGGTTACGAGCAGTACTTC. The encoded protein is CAATGPGYEQYF.

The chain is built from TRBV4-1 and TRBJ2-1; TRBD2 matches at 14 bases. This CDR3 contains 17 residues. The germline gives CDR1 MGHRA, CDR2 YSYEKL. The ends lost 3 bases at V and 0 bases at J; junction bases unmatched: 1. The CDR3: CASSQGLAGASYNEQFF. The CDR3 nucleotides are TGCGCCAGCAGCCAGGGACTAGCGGGGGCCTCCTACAATGAGCAGTTCTTC.

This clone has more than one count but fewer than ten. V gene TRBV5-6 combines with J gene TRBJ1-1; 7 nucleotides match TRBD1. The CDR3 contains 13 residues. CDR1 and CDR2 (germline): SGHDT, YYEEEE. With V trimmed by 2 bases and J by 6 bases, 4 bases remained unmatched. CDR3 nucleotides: TGTGCCAGCAGCTTCGGAGGGGGCCCTGAAGCTTTCTTT. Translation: CASSFGGGPEAFF.

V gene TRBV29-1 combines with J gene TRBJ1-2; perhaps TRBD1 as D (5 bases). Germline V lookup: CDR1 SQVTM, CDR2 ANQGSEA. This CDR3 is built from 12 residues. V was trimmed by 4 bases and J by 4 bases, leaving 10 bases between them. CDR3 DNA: TGCAGCGTTGGGGGGGAAGGCTATGGCTACACCTTC. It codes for CSVGGEGYGYTF.

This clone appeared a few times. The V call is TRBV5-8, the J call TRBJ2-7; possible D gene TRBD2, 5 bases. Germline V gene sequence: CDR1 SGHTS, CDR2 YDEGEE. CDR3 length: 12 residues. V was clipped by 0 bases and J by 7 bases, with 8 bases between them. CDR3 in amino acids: CASSLEPGEQYF. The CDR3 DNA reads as TGTGCCAGCAGCTTGGAGCCGGGAGAGCAGTACTTC.

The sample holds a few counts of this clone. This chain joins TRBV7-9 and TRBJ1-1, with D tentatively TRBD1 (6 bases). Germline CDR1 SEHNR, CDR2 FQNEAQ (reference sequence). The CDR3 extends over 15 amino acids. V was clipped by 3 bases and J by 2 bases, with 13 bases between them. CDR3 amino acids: CASSFPTGRNTEAFF. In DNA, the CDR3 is TGTGCCAGCAGCTTTCCGACAGGAAGAAACACTGAAGCTTTCTTT.

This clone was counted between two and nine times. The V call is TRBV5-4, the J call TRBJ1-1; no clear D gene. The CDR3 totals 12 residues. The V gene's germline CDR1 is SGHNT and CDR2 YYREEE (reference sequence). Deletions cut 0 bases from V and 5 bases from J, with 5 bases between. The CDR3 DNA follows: TGTGCCAGCAGCTTGGGAAAGACTGAAGCTTTCTTT. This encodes CASSLGKTEAFF. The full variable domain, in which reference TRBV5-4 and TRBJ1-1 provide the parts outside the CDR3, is ETGVTQSPTHLIKTRGQQVTLRCSSQSGHNTVSWYQQALGQGPQFIFQYYREEENGRGNFPPRFSGLQFPNYSSELNVNALELDDSALYLCASSLGKTEAFFGQGTRLTVV.

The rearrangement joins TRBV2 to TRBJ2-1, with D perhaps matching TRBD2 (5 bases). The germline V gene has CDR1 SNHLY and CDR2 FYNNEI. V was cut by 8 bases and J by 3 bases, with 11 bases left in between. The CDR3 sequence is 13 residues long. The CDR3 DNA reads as TGTGCCAGCGGACTCTCGAGCTACAATGAGCAGTTCTTC. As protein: CASGLSSYNEQFF.

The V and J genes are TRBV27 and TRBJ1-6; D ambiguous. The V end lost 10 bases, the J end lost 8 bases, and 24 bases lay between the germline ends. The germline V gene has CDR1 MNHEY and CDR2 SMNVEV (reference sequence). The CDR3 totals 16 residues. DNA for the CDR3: TGTGCCACCACAGCTGCAGAGCCCTCCATTGATTCACCCCTCCACTTT. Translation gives CATTAAEPSIDSPLHF.

CDR3 loop: CASSSGHGTGVNIQYF. The CDR3 coding sequence is TGTGCCAGCAGCTCCGGACACGGGACAGGGGTGAACATTCAGTACTTC. The chain uses TRBV11-2 and TRBJ2-4; 10 positions match TRBD1. The V gene end was trimmed by 4 bases and the J gene end by 7 bases; junction bases not matched to a gene: 10. CDR1 SGHAT and CDR2 FQNNGV come from the germline V gene. The CDR3 totals 16 residues.

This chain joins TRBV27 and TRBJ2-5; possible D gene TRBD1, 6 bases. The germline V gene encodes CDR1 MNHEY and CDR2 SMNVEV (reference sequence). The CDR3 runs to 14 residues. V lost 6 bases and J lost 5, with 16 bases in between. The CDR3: CASSLQGLGETQYF. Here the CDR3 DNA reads TGTGCCAGCAGCCTCCAGGGGCTAGGGGAGACCCAGTACTTC.